This T cell receptor beta chain comes out of a study of blood T cell repertoires in COVID-19. At the level of the study: Samples taken during acute and convalescent COVID-19 were collected in the United States, Italy and Spain. PBMCs, B-cell-depleted T cells, or T cells provided the cDNA or gDNA that made up the material.

Produced via immunoSEQ multiplex PCR; TCRdb's table is partial and in-frame only. The sample consists of approximately 360,000 clones, around 89% of them appearing once. This receptor was identified in a young man with active or convalescent COVID-19. The sample was peripheral blood.

The CDR3 spells CASGLDRGFGVADQETQYF. CDR3 nucleotide sequence: TGTGCTAGTGGTTTGGACAGGGGGTTTGGGGTAGCGGACCAAGAGACCCAGTACTTC. The chain couples TRBV12-5 to TRBJ2-5, with 8 bases lining up with TRBD1. The CDR3 extends over 19 amino acids. Germline V gene data show CDR1 as LGHNT and CDR2 as FRNRAP. Trimming removed 1 base from V and 0 bases from J; junction bases left unmatched: 13.